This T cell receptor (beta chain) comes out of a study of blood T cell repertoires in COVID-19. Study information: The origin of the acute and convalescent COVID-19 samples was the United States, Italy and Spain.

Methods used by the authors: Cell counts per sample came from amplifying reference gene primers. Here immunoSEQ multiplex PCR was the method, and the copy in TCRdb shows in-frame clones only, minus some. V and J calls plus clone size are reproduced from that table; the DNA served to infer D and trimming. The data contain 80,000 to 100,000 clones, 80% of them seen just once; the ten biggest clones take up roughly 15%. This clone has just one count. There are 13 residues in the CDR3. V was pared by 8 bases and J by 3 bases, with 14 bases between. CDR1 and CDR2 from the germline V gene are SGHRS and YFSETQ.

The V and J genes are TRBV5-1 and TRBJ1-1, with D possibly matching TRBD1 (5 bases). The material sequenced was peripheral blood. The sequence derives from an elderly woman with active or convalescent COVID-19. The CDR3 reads CASSTVRDTEAFF. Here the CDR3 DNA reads TGCGCCAGTTCGACGGTCAGGGACACTGAAGCTTTCTTT. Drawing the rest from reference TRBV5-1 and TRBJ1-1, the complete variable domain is KAGVTQTPRYLIKTRGQQVTLSCSPISGHRSVSWYQQTPGQGLQFLFEYFSETQRNKGNFPGRFSGRQFSNSRSEMNVSTLELGDSALYLCASSTVRDTEAFFGQGTRLTVV.